This entry features one T cell receptor beta chain sequence. The antigen is unknown. This specimen comes from a study of post-analysis software for immune sequencing data. Study-wide results and caveats: There was significantly lower normalized Chao1 diversity in multiple sclerosis patients than in controls. Patients had higher frequencies than controls of roughly 5 TRBV segments, including TRBV5-6, TRBV5-1 and TRBV20-1. F measure grouped same-batch samples tightly together.

Unique molecular identifiers tagged the TCR beta cDNA libraries. TCRdb reprocessed the PCR reads with MiXCR, giving one entry per CDR3 protein. The sample has hundreds of thousands of distinct CDR3 sequences, 36% seen once; the top ten hold 4.5% to 5.5%. The V and J ends lost 3 bases and 1 base respectively, with 14 bases between them. The CDR3 is 16 residues long. CDR1 SGDLS and CDR2 YYNGEE come from the germline V gene. The J gene is TRBJ2-1, the V gene TRBV9, with D perhaps TRBD1 (7 bases). Sequencing was done on a sample of blood. This TCR was recovered from a girl between 10 and 17 years old with multiple sclerosis. CDR3 amino acids: CASSAPGGMSYNEQFF. Here the CDR3 DNA reads TGTGCCAGCAGCGCCCCAGGGGGGATGTCCTACAATGAGCAGTTCTTC.